The clone carrying this TCR beta chain was seen repeatedly, ten times or more. The antigen is unknown. The CDR3 spans 13 residues. V lost 3 bases and J 1 base, leaving 6 bases between the germline ends. Germline V CDR1 and CDR2: DFQATT, SNEGSKA (reference sequence). The sample belongs to a study of neurological immune-mediated disorders. Via MiXCR, TCRdb re-called the 5' RACE reads, giving one row per CDR3 protein. The table lists 100,000 to 150,000 distinct CDR3 sequences, about 3.2% of them singletons. The study's findings and limits: A possible signature appeared as one related-CDR3 cluster, in which phylogenetic grouping placed the repertoires of 18 of 34 multiple sclerosis patients. HTLV-1-associated myelopathy had the most TCR clonal expansion, whereas multiple sclerosis had the least (lower than in healthy controls).

Sample: PBMCs. The chain employs TRBV20-1 and TRBJ2-2; D is uncertain. The sequence came from a woman in her twenties or thirties with multiple sclerosis. As DNA, the CDR3 is TGCAGTGCTAGGTGGCAGAACACCGGGGAGCTGTTTTTT. Translating it yields CSARWQNTGELFF.